This record covers a single TCR beta chain. The data belong to a study of tumor-infiltrating lymphocytes in localized non-small cell lung cancer. The CDR3 contains 13 residues. In germline, CDR1 is GTSNPN, CDR2 SVGIG (reference sequence). V was pared by 3 bases and J by 5 bases, with 13 bases between. Generated by immunoSEQ multiplex PCR, the TCRdb table keeps only in-frame clones and is missing some. The data show thousands of clones, roughly 75% seen once. The chain recombines TRBV30 with TRBJ1-1; the D is unclear. Sequencing input: uninvolved lung tissue not adjacent to the tumor. This TCR derives from a human donor with non-small cell lung cancer. CDR3 sequence: CAWSGAGWTEAFF. The CDR3 nucleotides are TGTGCCTGGAGCGGAGCGGGGTGGACTGAAGCTTTCTTT.